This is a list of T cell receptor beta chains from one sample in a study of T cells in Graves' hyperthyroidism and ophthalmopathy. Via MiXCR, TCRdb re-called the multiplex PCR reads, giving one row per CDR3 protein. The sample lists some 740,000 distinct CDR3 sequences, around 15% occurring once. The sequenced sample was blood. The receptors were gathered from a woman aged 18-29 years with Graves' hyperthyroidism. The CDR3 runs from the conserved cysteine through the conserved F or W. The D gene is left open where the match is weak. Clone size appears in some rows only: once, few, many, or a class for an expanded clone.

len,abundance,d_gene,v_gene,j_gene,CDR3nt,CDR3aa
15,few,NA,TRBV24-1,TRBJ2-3,TGTGCCACCAGTGCTACGGACGGAAGCACAGATACGCAGTATTTT,CATSATDGSTDTQYF
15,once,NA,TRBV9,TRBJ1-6,TGTGCCAGCAGCGTAGTGGGTCAAAAGGGCTCACCCCTCCACTTT,CASSVVGQKGSPLHF
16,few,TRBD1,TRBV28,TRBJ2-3,TGTGCCAGCAGTTTAGGGGGACAGGGGGCGCGAGATACGCAGTATTTT,CASSLGGQGARDTQYF
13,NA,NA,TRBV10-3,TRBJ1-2,TGTGCCATCAGTGAGTCGACAATGGATGGCTACACCTTC,CAISESTMDGYTF
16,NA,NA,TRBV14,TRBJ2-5,TGTGCCAGCAGCCAAGGTTTGGGACGGGGGAGAGAGACCCAGTACTTC,CASSQGLGRGRETQYF
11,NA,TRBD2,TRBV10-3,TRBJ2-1,TGTGCCTCCGGGGGGGATCCTGAGCAGTTCTTC,CASGGDPEQFF
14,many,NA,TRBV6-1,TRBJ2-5,TGTGCCAGCTCCCCGGGACACATCCAAGAGACCCAGTACTTC,CASSPGHIQETQYF
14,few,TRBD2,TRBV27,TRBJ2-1,TGTGCCAGCAGTATTAGCGGGAGTATCAATGAGCAGTTCTTC,CASSISGSINEQFF
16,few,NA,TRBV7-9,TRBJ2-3,TGTGCCAGCAGCAGCGGACAGACCACTAGCACAGATACGCAGTATTTT,CASSSGQTTSTDTQYF
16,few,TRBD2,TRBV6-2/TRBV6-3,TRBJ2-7,TGTGCCAGCAGTTACGATAACGGACTAGCGGACTACGAGCAGTACTTC,CASSYDNGLADYEQYF
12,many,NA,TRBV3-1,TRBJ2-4,TGTGCCAGCAGCCAAGTGGGACACCGTCAGTACTTC,CASSQVGHRQYF
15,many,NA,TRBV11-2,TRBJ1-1,TGTGCCAGCAGCTTAGGGTCAAGCGAGGACACTGAAGCTTTCTTT,CASSLGSSEDTEAFF
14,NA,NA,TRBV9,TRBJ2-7,TGTGCCAGCAGCGCGGGGGACGCCTCCTACGAGCAGTACTTC,CASSAGDASYEQYF
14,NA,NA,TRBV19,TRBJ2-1,TGTGCCAGTAGTATCGTAGCGGCGGACAATGAGCAGTTCTTC,CASSIVAADNEQFF
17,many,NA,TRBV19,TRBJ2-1,TGTGCCAGTAGTATCATGGGAGGAGCAAGCTCCTACAATGAGCAGTTCTTC,CASSIMGGASSYNEQFF
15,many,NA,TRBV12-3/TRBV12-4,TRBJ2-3,TGTGCCAGTGGACGGGCCTCCCGATCGAAAGATACGCAGTATTTT,CASGRASRSKDTQYF
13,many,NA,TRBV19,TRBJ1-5,TGTGCCAGTAGTTGGGGCGACAATCAGCCCCAGCATTTT,CASSWGDNQPQHF
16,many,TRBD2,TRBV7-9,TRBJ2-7,TGTGCCAGCAGCTTAGTCAAGGCTAGCGGGGCCTACGAGCAGTACTTC,CASSLVKASGAYEQYF
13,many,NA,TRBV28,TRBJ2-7,TGTGCCAGCAGTACTAAGCGGAGATACGAGCAGTACTTC,CASSTKRRYEQYF
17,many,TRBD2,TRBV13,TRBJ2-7,TGTGCCAGCAGCTCTCCTGGAGTAGCGGGAGGGAAGAACGAGCAGTACTTC,CASSSPGVAGGKNEQYF
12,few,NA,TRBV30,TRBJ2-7,TGTGCCTGGAGTCCCCGACCCTACGAGCAGTACTTC,CAWSPRPYEQYF
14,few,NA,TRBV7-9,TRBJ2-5,TGTGCCAGCAGCCTAGGACCGTTCCAAGAGACCCAGTACTTC,CASSLGPFQETQYF
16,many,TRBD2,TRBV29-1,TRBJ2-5,TGCAGCGTTGAAGCCGGACTAGCGGGAAACGGTGTGACCCAGTACTTC,CSVEAGLAGNGVTQYF
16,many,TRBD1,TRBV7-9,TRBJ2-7,TGTGCCAGCAGCTCAGACAGGGGTGGGAGCTCCTACGAGCAGTACTTC,CASSSDRGGSSYEQYF
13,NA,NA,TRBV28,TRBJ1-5,TGTGCCAGCAGTTTTACTTTTAATCAGCCCCAGCATTTT,CASSFTFNQPQHF
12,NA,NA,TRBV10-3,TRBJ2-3,TGTGCCATCAAGGGGGGTACAGATACGCAGTATTTT,CAIKGGTDTQYF
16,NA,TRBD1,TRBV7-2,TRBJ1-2,TGTGCCAGCAGCTTAGAGGGCGGCAGGGGGCCAGATGGCTACACCTTC,CASSLEGGRGPDGYTF
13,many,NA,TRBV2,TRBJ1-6,TGTGCCAGCAAGCTCAGGGATTTTTCACCCCTCCACTTT,CASKLRDFSPLHF
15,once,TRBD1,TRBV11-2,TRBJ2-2,TGTGCCAGCAGCCAGGACAGGGGCCCCACCGGGGAGCTGTTTTTT,CASSQDRGPTGELFF
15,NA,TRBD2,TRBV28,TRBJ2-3,TGTGCCAGCAGTTTAGTAAGCGGGAGAGCAGATACGCAGTATTTT,CASSLVSGRADTQYF
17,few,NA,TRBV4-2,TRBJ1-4,TGTGCCAGCAGCCAAGGGGCCTACAAGGGGACTAATGAAAAACTGTTTTTT,CASSQGAYKGTNEKLFF
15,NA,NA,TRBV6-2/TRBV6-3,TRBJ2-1,TGTGCCAGCAGTTACTCGACGTCGGGGGCGGGTGAGCAGTTCTTC,CASSYSTSGAGEQFF
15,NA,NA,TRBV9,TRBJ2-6,TGTGCCAGCAGCCCCCGGAACCTTGGGGCCAACGTCCTGACTTTC,CASSPRNLGANVLTF
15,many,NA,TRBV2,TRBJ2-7,TGTGCCAGCAGTGCGAGGGAAGTGATCTCCTACGAGCAGTACTTC,CASSAREVISYEQYF
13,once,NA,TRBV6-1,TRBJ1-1,TGTGCCAGCGGTCGGCTTGTGAACACTGAAGCTTTCTTT,CASGRLVNTEAFF
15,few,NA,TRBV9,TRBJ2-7,TGTGCCAGCAGCGTAGGTGCCGGGACAAACTACGAGCAGTACTTC,CASSVGAGTNYEQYF
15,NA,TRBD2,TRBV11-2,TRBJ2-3,TGTGCCAGCAGCTTGACTAGCGTACATACAGATACGCAGTATTTT,CASSLTSVHTDTQYF